The 17 T cell receptor beta chains below all came from one sample that was sequenced in a study of sequential checkpoint blockade in melanoma. Treatment reported: randomized to nivolumab then ipilimumab (arm A) or the reverse (arm B). The repertoire was sequenced with immunoSEQ multiplex PCR; TCRdb's copy has only in-frame clones and lacks some. The sample holds roughly 8,400 clones; about 75% are singletons and the top ten take about 18%. This material consisted of CD8+ T cells sorted from blood (inferred from file names), taken from a patient given nivolumab and ipilimumab in sequence. Receptors originate from a human donor with melanoma.

The CDR3 DNA reads TGCGCCAGCAGCCAAGATCAGGACAGGCGTAATGAAAAACTGTTTTTT. Its translation is CASSQDQDRRNEKLFF. The rearrangement uses TRBV4-1 and TRBJ1-4; 7 bases fit TRBD1. CDR3 size: 16 residues. V trimming: 0 bases; J trimming: 4 bases; junction bases outside the gene matches: 5. Germline V gene data show CDR1 as MGHRA and CDR2 as YSYEKL.

Note on this clone: Other nucleotide sequences from this sample produce the same CDR3. This rearrangement joins TRBV19 to TRBJ2-1; tentatively, D is TRBD1 (5 bases). Germline V gene sequence: CDR1 LNHDA, CDR2 SQIVND (reference sequence). This CDR3 region has 14 residues. Trimming took off 1 base at V and 3 bases at J, with 7 bases between the two ends. The CDR3, as DNA: TGTGCCAGTAGTATAGGGGGCGACTACAATGAGCAGTTCTTC. Protein sequence: CASSIGGDYNEQFF.

This chain links TRBV6-5 with TRBJ2-3; 9 bases agree with TRBD2. Germline values: CDR1 MNHEY, CDR2 SVGAGI. With V trimmed by 2 bases and J by 15 bases, 9 bases remained unmatched. The CDR3 has 13 amino acids. CDR3 in DNA: TGTGCCAGCAGTTACCAGGCTAGCGGGAAAAGATATTTT. It specifies CASSYQASGKRYF.

V is TRBV11-3 and J is TRBJ2-1; 14 bases align to TRBD2. Germline lookup yields CDR1 SGHNT and CDR2 YENEEA. J was trimmed by 7 bases and V by 1 base; bases with no gene match: 3. CDR3 length equals 16 residues. CDR3 loop: CASSLAGLAGGNEQFF. The CDR3 nucleotides read TGTGCCAGCAGCTTAGCAGGACTAGCGGGAGGTAATGAGCAGTTCTTC.

The gene calls are TRBV19 and TRBJ1-1; TRBD1 is a possible D gene (5 bases). The CDR3 contains 13 residues. Per germline, CDR1 LNHDA and CDR2 SQIVND (reference sequence). The V and J ends lost 5 bases and 7 bases respectively, with 14 bases between them. The chain's CDR3 is CASSSAGLNEAFF. CDR3 nucleotide sequence: TGTGCCAGTAGTTCCGCAGGGTTGAATGAAGCTTTCTTT. Filled out from reference TRBV19 and TRBJ1-1, the complete variable domain reads DGGITQSPKYLFRKEGQNVTLSCEQNLNHDAMYWYRQDPGQGLRLIYYSQIVNDFQKGDIAEGYSVSREKKESFPLTVTSAQKNPTAFYLCASSSAGLNEAFFGQGTRLTVV.

The chain has TRBV9 and TRBJ2-2, with TRBD2 identical over 9 bases. CDR1 SGDLS and CDR2 YYNGEE come from the germline V gene. The ends lost 0 bases at V and 4 bases at J; junction bases unmatched: 4. The CDR3 totals 16 residues. The CDR3 DNA reads as TGTGCCAGCAGCGTAGGGAAGGGACTAGCCACCGGGGAGCTGTTTTTT. This encodes CASSVGKGLATGELFF.

The CDR3 DNA is TGTGCCACCAGCAGAGATCTAACAGGGGGGGAGACCCAGTACTTC. This sequence encodes CATSRDLTGGETQYF. V is TRBV15 and J is TRBJ2-5; 8 nucleotides agree with TRBD1. The trim removed 0 bases at V and 5 bases at J, leaving 5 bases unmatched. This CDR3 comprises 15 residues. Per the germline V gene, CDR1 is LNHNV and CDR2 is YYDKDF (reference sequence).

The chain is built from TRBV4-2 and TRBJ2-7, with 8 positions matching TRBD2. The V gene end was trimmed by 9 bases and the J gene end by 3 bases; junction bases not matched to a gene: 7. The germline gives CDR1 LGHNA, CDR2 YNFKEQ. The CDR3 spans 13 residues. The CDR3 DNA is TGTGCCAGTAAACGGGAGGGCGGCTACGAGCAGTACTTC. Translated: CASKREGGYEQYF.

The J gene is TRBJ2-6, the V gene TRBV4-3; D remains unclear. With 0 bases removed from V and 0 bases from J, the gap between germline ends came to 6 bases. The germline gives CDR1 LGHNA, CDR2 YSLEER. This CDR3 comprises 16 residues. The CDR3 coding sequence is TGCGCCAGCAGCCAAGAACCCGGCTCTGGGGCCAACGTCCTGACTTTC. Translated: CASSQEPGSGANVLTF.

The V and J genes are TRBV7-8 and TRBJ2-1; TRBD2 matches at 7 bases. CDR3 length: 12 residues. Per germline, CDR1 SGHVS and CDR2 FQNEAQ. The J segment lost 10 bases and the V segment lost 5 bases, leaving 5 bases of the junction unmatched. Here the CDR3 DNA reads TGTGCCAGCAGCCTAGGGAGGGACGAGCAGTTCTTC. Amino acids: CASSLGRDEQFF.

The chain links TRBV14 to TRBJ2-5; the match to TRBD1 covers 7 bases. Matching the DNA end better, TRBJ2-7 makes the J call doubtful. Per germline, CDR1 SGHDN and CDR2 FVKESK. This CDR3 spans 13 amino acids. The CDR3 protein is CASSPGTAYEQYF. The CDR3 coding sequence is TGTGCCAGCAGCCCCGGGACAGCCTACGAGCAGTACTTC.

The V and J genes are TRBV7-6 and TRBJ2-7, with D possibly being TRBD1 (5 bases). V dropped 1 base and J dropped 2 bases, with 15 bases sitting between them. Germline-derived CDR1 and CDR2 are SGHVS and FNYEAQ. This CDR3 is built from 16 residues. DNA of the CDR3: TGTGCCAGCAGCTTAGAGCCGACAGTGCAGGCCTACGAGCAGTACTTC. As protein: CASSLEPTVQAYEQYF. Drawing the rest from reference TRBV7-6 and TRBJ2-7, the complete variable domain is GAGVSQSPRYKVTKRGQDVALRCDPISGHVSLYWYRQALGQGPEFLTYFNYEAQQDKSGLPNDRFSAERPEGSISTLTIQRTEQRDSAMYRCASSLEPTVQAYEQYFGPGTRLTVT.

Only one count was recorded for this clone. The genes are TRBV15 and TRBJ2-2; 13 bases agree with TRBD2. V trimming: 0 bases; J trimming: 7 bases; junction bases outside the gene matches: 5. This CDR3 has 17 residues. Germline CDR1 and CDR2: LNHNV and YYDKDF (reference sequence). CDR3 sequence (DNA): TGTGCCACCAGCAGAGATAGACTAGCGGGGGGAAACGGGGAGCTGTTTTTT. Protein: CATSRDRLAGGNGELFF.

This clone rates as medium-sized. The chain employs TRBV7-6 and TRBJ2-7; TRBD2 aligns across 10 bases. The V segment lost 5 bases and the J segment 0 bases; nucleotides outside the gene matches: 4. Germline V lookup: CDR1 SGHVS, CDR2 FNYEAQ. This CDR3 spans 15 amino acids. The CDR3 DNA is TGTGCCAGCAGCCCGGTAGCGGGGGGCTCCTACGAGCAGTACTTC. This encodes CASSPVAGGSYEQYF.

The V call is TRBV7-2, the J call TRBJ2-1; 7 bases match TRBD2. With V trimmed by 1 base and J by 8 bases, 11 bases remained unmatched. The CDR3 has 16 residues. Germline V gene sequence: CDR1 SGHTA, CDR2 FQGNSA. The CDR3 DNA reads as TGTGCCAGCAGCTTAGAAGGAGCTAGCGGATGGTATGAGCAGTTCTTC. Its protein product is CASSLEGASGWYEQFF.

This clone was found once. This rearrangement joins TRBV28 to TRBJ1-2; 8 nucleotides match TRBD1. The germline CDR1 and CDR2 sequences are MDHEN and SYDVKM. This CDR3 comprises 15 residues. The V segment lost 10 bases and the J segment 4 bases; nucleotides outside the gene matches: 14. This CDR3 reads CATIPRQGLGYGYTF. The CDR3 DNA sequence: TGTGCCACGATCCCCCGACAGGGGCTAGGCTATGGCTACACCTTC.

This clone was found a few times. The V gene is TRBV6-5, the J gene TRBJ1-2; TRBD1 matches 7 bases. Germline trimming cut 5 bases from V and 7 bases from J; bases unmatched to any gene: 7. Germline values: CDR1 MNHEY, CDR2 SVGAGI. This CDR3 contains 13 residues. The CDR3 loop reads CASSGDSGGGYTF. The CDR3 region has the DNA TGTGCCAGCAGTGGGGACTCAGGGGGTGGCTACACCTTC.